The present T cell receptor beta chain was sequenced within a study of beta chain features in type 1 diabetes. Broader study findings: cDNA-based sequencing might over-represent cells highly expressing TCR.

Trimming removed 4 bases from V and 7 bases from J, with 8 bases in between. The V gene's germline CDR1 is GTSNPN and CDR2 SVGIG (reference sequence). This CDR3 is 11 amino acids long. Notes on this clone: Its antigen is as yet unknown.

The entirety of the isolated RNA underwent reverse transcription, so expressed TCRB transcripts were sequenced. Naive, central memory and regulatory T cell samples averaged about 3.5 million reads. Using immunoSEQ multiplex PCR, the repertoire was profiled, and TCRdb retains in-frame clones only, with some absent. Of hundreds of thousands of clones in the sample, around 30% were seen once. The V and J genes are TRBV30 and TRBJ2-1, with D hard to call. Sequenced material: naive CD4+ T cells from blood. The receptor's source is a man aged 18 to 30 in good health. The CDR3 region is CAWTVLNEQFF. Here the CDR3 DNA reads TGTGCCTGGACCGTATTGAATGAGCAGTTCTTC.